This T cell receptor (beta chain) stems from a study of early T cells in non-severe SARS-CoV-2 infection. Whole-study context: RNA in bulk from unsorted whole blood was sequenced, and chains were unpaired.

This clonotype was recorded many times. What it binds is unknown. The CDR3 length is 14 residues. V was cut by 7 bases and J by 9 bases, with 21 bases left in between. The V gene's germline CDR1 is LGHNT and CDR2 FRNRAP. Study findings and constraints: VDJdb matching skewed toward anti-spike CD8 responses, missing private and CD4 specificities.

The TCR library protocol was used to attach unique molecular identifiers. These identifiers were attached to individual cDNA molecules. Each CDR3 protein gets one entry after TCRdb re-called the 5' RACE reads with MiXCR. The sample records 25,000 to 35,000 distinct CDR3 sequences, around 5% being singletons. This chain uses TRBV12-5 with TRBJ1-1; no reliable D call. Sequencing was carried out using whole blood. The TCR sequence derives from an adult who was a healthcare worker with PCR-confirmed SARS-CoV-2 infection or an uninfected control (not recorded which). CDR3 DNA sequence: TGTGCTAGTGCCAGCCCCTTTGCAGGAATGCAAGCTTTCTTT. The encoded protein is CASASPFAGMQAFF.